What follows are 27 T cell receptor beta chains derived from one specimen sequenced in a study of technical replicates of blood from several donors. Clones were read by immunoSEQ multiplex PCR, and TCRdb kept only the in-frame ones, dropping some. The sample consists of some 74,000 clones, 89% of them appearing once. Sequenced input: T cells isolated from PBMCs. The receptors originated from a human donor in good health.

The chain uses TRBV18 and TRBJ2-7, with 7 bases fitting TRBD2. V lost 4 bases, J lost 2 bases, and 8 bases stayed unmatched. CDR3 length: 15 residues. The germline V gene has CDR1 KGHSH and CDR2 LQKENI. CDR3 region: CASSLGLLATYEQYF. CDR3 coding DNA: TGTGCCAGCTCACTAGGGCTACTAGCGACCTACGAGCAGTACTTC.

The CDR3 DNA is TGTGCCAGGGACAGGGGGCCAGGTCAGCCCCAGCATTTT. The encoded protein is CARDRGPGQPQHF. The chain joins TRBV21-1 to TRBJ1-5; TRBD1, the table's D call, was not compared with the DNA. TRBV21-1 is an annotated pseudogene. CDR3 length equals 13 residues.

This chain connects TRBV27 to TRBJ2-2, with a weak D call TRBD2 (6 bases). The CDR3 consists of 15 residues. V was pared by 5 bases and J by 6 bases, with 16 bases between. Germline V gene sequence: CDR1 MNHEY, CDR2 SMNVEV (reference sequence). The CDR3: CASSPGTGVAGELFF. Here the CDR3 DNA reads TGTGCCAGCAGTCCGGGGACGGGGGTAGCCGGGGAGCTGTTTTTT.

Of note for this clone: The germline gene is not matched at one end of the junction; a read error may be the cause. CDR3: CAWSVGDKRNF. The DNA for the CDR3 is TGTGCCTGGAGTGTAGGGGACAAAAGGAATTTT. The V and J genes are TRBV30 and TRBJ2-3, with TRBD1 as a possible D gene (6 bases). CDR1 GTSNPN and CDR2 SVGIG come from the germline V gene (reference sequence). The CDR3 covers 11 residues.

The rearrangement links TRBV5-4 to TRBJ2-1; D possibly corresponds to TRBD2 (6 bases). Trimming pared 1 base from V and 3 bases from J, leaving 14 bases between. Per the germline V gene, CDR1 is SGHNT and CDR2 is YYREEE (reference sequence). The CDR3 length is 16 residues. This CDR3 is CASSLPGERVYNEQFF. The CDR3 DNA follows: TGTGCCAGCAGCTTGCCGGGGGAGCGGGTCTACAATGAGCAGTTCTTC.

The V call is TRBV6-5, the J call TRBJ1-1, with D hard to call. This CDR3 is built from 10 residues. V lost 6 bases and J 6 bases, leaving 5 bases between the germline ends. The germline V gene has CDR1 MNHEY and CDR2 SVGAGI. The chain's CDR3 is CASRGAEAFF. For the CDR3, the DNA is TGTGCCAGCAGGGGCGCTGAAGCTTTCTTT.

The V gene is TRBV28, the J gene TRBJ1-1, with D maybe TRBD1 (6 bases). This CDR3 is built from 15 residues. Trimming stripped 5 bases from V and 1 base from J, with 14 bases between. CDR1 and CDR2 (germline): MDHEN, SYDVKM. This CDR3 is CASSRPGHKNTEAFF. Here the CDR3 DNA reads TGTGCCAGCAGTAGACCGGGACACAAGAACACTGAAGCTTTCTTT.

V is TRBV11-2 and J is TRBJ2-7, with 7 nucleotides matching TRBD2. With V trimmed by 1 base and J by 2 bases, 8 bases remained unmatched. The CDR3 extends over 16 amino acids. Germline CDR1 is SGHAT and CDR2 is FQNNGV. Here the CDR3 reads CASSLVGGGGAYEQYF. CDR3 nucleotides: TGTGCCAGCAGCTTAGTCGGAGGCGGGGGAGCCTACGAGCAGTACTTC.

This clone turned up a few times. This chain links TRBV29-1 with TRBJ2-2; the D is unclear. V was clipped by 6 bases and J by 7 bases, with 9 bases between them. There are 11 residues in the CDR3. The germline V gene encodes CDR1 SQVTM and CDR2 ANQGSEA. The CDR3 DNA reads TGCAGCGTCCGGGTTAGCGGGGAGCTGTTTTTT. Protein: CSVRVSGELFF.

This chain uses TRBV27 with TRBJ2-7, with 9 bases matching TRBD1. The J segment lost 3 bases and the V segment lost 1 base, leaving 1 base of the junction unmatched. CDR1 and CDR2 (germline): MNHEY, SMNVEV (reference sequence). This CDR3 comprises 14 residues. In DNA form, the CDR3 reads TGTGCCAGCAGTTTATACAGGGGGCGCTACGAGCAGTACTTC. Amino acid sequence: CASSLYRGRYEQYF.

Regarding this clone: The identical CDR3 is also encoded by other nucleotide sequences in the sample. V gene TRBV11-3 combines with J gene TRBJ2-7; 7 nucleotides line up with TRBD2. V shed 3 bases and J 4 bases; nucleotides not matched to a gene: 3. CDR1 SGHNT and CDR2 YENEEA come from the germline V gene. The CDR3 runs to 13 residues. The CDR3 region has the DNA TGTGCCAGCAGCTTGAGGGAGGGGTACGAGCAGTACTTC. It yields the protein CASSLREGYEQYF.

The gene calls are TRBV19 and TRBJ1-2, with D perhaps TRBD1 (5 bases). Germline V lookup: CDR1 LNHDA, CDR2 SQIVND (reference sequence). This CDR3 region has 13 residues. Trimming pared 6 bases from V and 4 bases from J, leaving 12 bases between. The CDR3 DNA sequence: TGTGCCAGTAGGACCGGGACTATCTATGGCTACACCTTC. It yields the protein CASRTGTIYGYTF.

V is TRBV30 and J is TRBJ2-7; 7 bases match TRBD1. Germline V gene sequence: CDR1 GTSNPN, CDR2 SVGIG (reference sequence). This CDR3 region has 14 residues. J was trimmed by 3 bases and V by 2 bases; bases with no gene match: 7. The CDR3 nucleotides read TGTGCCTGGAGTATTGAGGGGGCTATCTACGAGCAGTACTTC. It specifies CAWSIEGAIYEQYF.

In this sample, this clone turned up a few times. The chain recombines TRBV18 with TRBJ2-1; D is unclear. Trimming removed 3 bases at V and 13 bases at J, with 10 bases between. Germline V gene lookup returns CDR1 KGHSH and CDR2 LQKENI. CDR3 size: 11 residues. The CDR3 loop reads CASSPGAEQFF. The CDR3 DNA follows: TGTGCCAGCTCACCCGGAGCAGAACAGTTCTTC.

The CDR3 spells CASRPQGWGQGDTEAFF. CDR3 DNA: TGTGCCAGCAGACCTCAGGGATGGGGACAGGGGGACACTGAAGCTTTCTTT. This sequence joins TRBV7-2 and TRBJ1-1; 11 bases match TRBD1. V was pared by 6 bases and J by 3 bases, with 12 bases of the junction left unmatched. Germline V gives CDR1 SGHTA, CDR2 FQGNSA. The CDR3 loop spans 17 amino acids.

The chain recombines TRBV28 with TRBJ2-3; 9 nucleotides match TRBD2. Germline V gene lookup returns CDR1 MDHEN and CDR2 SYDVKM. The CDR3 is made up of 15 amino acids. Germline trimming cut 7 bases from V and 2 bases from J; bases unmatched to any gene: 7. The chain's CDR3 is CASKPLAGHTDTQYF. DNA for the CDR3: TGTGCCAGCAAACCTCTAGCGGGGCACACAGATACGCAGTATTTT. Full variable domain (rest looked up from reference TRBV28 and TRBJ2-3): DVKVTQSSRYLVKRTGEKVFLECVQDMDHENMFWYRQDPGLGLRLIYFSYDVKMKEKGDIPEGYSVSREKKERFSLILESASTNQTSMYLCASKPLAGHTDTQYFGPGTRLTVL.

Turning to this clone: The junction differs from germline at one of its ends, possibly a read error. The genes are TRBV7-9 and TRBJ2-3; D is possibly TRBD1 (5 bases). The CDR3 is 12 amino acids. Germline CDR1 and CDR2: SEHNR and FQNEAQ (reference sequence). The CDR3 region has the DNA TGTGCCAGCAGCTTTGCCAGGGATAGGCAGTATTTT. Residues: CASSFARDRQYF.

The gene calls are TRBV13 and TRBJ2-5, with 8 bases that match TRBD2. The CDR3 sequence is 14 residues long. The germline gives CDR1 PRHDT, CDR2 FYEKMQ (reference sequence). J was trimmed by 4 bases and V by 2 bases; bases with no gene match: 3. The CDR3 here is CASSLMGLGETQYF. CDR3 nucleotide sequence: TGTGCCAGCAGCTTAATGGGACTAGGAGAGACCCAGTACTTC.

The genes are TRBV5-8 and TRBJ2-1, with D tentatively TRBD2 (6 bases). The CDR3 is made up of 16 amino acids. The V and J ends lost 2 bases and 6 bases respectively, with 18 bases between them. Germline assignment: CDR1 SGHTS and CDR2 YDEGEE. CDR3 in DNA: TGTGCCAGCAGCTTCGGAGTTAGCGGCCCCCTCAATGAGCAGTTCTTC. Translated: CASSFGVSGPLNEQFF.

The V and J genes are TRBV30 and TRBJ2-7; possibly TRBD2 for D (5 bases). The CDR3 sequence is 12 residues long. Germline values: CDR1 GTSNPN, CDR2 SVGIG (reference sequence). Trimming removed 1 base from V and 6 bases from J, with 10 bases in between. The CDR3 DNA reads TGTGCCTGGAGTGGGAGGCGGCGCGAGCAGTACTTC. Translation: CAWSGRRREQYF.

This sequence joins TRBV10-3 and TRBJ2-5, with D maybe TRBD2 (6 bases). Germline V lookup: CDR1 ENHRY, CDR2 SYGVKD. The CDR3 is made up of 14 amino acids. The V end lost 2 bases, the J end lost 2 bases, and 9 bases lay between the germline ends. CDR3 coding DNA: TGTGCCATCAGTGAGCCAGGGAGGCAAGAGACCCAGTACTTC. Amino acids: CAISEPGRQETQYF.

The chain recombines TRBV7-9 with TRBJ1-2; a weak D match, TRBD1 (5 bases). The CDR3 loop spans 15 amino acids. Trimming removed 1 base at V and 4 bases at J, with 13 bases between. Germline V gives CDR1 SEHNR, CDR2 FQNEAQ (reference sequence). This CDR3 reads CASSLGETVIYGYTF. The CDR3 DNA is TGTGCCAGCAGCTTAGGCGAGACAGTGATCTATGGCTACACCTTC.

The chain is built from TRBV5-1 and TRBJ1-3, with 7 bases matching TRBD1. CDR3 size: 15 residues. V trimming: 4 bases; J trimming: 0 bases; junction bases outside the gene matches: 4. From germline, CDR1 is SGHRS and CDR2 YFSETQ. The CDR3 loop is CASSTGQLSGNTIYF. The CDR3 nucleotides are TGCGCCAGCAGCACGGGACAGCTCTCTGGAAACACCATATATTTT.

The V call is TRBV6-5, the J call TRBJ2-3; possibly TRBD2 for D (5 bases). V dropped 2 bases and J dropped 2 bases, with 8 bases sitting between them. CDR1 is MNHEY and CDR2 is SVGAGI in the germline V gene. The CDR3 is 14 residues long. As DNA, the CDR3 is TGTGCCAGCAGTTACACGGGGATCACAGATACGCAGTATTTT. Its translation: CASSYTGITDTQYF.

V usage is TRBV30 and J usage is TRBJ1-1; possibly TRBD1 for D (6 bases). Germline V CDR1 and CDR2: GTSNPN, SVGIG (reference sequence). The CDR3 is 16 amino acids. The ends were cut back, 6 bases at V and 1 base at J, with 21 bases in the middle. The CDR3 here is CACPRGGTLRNTEAFF. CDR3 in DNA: TGTGCCTGTCCTAGGGGGGGTACTTTAAGGAACACTGAAGCTTTCTTT.

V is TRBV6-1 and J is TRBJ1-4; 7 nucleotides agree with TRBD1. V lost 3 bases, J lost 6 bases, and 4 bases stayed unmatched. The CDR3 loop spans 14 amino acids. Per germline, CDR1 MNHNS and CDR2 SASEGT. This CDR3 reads CASSEEGAYEKLFF. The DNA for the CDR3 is TGTGCCAGCAGTGAGGAGGGGGCGTATGAAAAACTGTTTTTT.

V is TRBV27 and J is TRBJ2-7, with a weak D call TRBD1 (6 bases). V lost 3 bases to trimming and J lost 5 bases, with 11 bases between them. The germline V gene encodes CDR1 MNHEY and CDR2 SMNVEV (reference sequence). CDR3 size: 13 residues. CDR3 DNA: TGTGCCAGCAGTTTGCAGGGGTACCACGAGCAGTACTTC. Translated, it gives CASSLQGYHEQYF.